The 9 T cell receptor beta chains reported below all come from one sample, sequenced in a study of T cell repertoires in cytomegalovirus infection. TCRdb re-called the reads through MiXCR, storing one row per CDR3 protein. The profile shows over 300,000 distinct CDR3 sequences, 15% to 20% of them singletons. Sequences were obtained from PBMCs. Receptor source: a human donor in good health (CMV status not recorded). Some clones in this sample may be carry-over from other donors' samples.

This clonotype was seen ten or more times. The J gene is TRBJ1-5, the V gene TRBV4-1; D not resolved. The CDR3 has 14 amino acids. CDR1 MGHRA and CDR2 YSYEKL come from the germline V gene. V gave up 5 bases and J gave up 2 bases, with 10 bases separating them. CDR3 DNA sequence: TGCGCCAGCAGCGGGAGACCAGGCAATCAGCCCCAGCATTTT. This codes for CASSGRPGNQPQHF.

This clonotype was seen more than once but under ten times. The chain joins TRBV2 to TRBJ2-3; D may be TRBD2 (6 bases). CDR3 length: 14 residues. Trimming removed 6 bases at V and 2 bases at J, with 12 bases between. Per the germline V gene, CDR1 is SNHLY and CDR2 is FYNNEI. Here the CDR3 reads CASRSSGATDTQYF. CDR3 DNA: TGTGCCAGCAGGAGTAGCGGAGCCACAGATACGCAGTATTTT.

This clonotype occurred many times. CDR3 amino acids: CASSHSRTERTDTQYF. The CDR3, as DNA: TGTGCCAGCAGCCACTCCAGGACGGAACGCACAGATACGCAGTATTTT. V and J are TRBV7-6 and TRBJ2-3; D is uncertain. The germline CDR1 and CDR2 sequences are SGHVS and FNYEAQ. This CDR3 region has 16 residues. Trimming pared 5 bases from V and 1 base from J, leaving 16 bases between.

This clonotype was observed a few times. The chain is built from TRBV28 and TRBJ1-2; weak D call: TRBD1 (5 bases). The V end was cut by 6 bases, the J end by 0 bases, with 20 bases between. The CDR3 contains 17 residues. Germline CDR1 MDHEN, CDR2 SYDVKM. The CDR3 sequence: CASRGGELLQTNYGYTF. CDR3 DNA: TGTGCCAGCAGGGGAGGGGAGCTCCTACAAACTAACTATGGCTACACCTTC.

At least ten counts were recorded for this clonotype. The CDR3 DNA reads as TGTGCCAGCAGTGGGGGCCTGGGCACTGAAGCTTTCTTT. It is translated as CASSGGLGTEAFF. This chain connects TRBV25-1 to TRBJ1-1, with a weak D call TRBD1 (5 bases). The germline gives CDR1 MGHDK, CDR2 SYGVNS. CDR3 length: 13 amino acids. Trimming shortened V by 4 bases and J by 4 bases, and 10 bases separated the two germline ends.

This chain's CDR3 is CASSQDFSRGRTEAFF. CDR3 DNA sequence: TGCGCCAGCAGCCAAGATTTCTCCCGCGGGCGGACTGAAGCTTTCTTT. This chain connects TRBV4-1 to TRBJ1-1; D is unclear. The CDR3 spans 16 residues. V was cut by 0 bases and J by 5 bases, with 16 bases left in between. CDR1 is MGHRA, CDR2 YSYEKL, per germline.

In its sample, this clonotype was seen a few times. The rearrangement joins TRBV20-1 to TRBJ2-1; a possible D gene is TRBD2 (7 bases). The CDR3 has 14 amino acids. CDR1 and CDR2 (germline): DFQATT, SNEGSKA (reference sequence). V lost 3 bases, J lost 8 bases, and 17 bases lay in between. CDR3 in amino acids: CSASRAEGGDEQFF. The CDR3 DNA reads as TGCAGTGCTAGTCGAGCCGAGGGGGGGGATGAGCAGTTCTTC.

The chain is built from TRBV4-1 and TRBJ1-6; D gene unclear. CDR1 MGHRA and CDR2 YSYEKL come from the germline V gene. With 5 bases removed from V and 9 bases from J, the gap between germline ends came to 14 bases. The CDR3 loop spans 14 amino acids. CDR3 sequence: CASSSPPRGSPLHF. The CDR3 nucleotides are TGCGCCAGCAGCTCACCGCCACGGGGTTCACCCCTCCACTTT.

This clonotype was observed many times. The genes are TRBV10-3 and TRBJ2-7; 8 bases agree with TRBD2. The junction had 4 bases not matched to a gene; V was cut back by 6 bases and J by 6 bases. Germline assignment: CDR1 ENHRY and CDR2 SYGVKD. This CDR3 region has 12 residues. CDR3 residues: CAISSRGAEQYF. The CDR3 nucleotides read TGTGCCATCAGCTCGCGGGGGGCCGAGCAGTACTTC.